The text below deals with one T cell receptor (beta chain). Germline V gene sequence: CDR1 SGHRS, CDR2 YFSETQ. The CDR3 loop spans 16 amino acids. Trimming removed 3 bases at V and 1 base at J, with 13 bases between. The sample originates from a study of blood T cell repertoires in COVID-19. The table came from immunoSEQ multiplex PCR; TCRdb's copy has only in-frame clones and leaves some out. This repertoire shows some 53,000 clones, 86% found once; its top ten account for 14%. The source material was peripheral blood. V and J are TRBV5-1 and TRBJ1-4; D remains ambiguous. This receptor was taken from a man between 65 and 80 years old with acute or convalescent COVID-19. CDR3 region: CASSSPYGKTNEKLFF. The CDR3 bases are TGCGCCAGCAGCTCACCCTACGGTAAAACTAATGAAAAACTGTTTTTT.